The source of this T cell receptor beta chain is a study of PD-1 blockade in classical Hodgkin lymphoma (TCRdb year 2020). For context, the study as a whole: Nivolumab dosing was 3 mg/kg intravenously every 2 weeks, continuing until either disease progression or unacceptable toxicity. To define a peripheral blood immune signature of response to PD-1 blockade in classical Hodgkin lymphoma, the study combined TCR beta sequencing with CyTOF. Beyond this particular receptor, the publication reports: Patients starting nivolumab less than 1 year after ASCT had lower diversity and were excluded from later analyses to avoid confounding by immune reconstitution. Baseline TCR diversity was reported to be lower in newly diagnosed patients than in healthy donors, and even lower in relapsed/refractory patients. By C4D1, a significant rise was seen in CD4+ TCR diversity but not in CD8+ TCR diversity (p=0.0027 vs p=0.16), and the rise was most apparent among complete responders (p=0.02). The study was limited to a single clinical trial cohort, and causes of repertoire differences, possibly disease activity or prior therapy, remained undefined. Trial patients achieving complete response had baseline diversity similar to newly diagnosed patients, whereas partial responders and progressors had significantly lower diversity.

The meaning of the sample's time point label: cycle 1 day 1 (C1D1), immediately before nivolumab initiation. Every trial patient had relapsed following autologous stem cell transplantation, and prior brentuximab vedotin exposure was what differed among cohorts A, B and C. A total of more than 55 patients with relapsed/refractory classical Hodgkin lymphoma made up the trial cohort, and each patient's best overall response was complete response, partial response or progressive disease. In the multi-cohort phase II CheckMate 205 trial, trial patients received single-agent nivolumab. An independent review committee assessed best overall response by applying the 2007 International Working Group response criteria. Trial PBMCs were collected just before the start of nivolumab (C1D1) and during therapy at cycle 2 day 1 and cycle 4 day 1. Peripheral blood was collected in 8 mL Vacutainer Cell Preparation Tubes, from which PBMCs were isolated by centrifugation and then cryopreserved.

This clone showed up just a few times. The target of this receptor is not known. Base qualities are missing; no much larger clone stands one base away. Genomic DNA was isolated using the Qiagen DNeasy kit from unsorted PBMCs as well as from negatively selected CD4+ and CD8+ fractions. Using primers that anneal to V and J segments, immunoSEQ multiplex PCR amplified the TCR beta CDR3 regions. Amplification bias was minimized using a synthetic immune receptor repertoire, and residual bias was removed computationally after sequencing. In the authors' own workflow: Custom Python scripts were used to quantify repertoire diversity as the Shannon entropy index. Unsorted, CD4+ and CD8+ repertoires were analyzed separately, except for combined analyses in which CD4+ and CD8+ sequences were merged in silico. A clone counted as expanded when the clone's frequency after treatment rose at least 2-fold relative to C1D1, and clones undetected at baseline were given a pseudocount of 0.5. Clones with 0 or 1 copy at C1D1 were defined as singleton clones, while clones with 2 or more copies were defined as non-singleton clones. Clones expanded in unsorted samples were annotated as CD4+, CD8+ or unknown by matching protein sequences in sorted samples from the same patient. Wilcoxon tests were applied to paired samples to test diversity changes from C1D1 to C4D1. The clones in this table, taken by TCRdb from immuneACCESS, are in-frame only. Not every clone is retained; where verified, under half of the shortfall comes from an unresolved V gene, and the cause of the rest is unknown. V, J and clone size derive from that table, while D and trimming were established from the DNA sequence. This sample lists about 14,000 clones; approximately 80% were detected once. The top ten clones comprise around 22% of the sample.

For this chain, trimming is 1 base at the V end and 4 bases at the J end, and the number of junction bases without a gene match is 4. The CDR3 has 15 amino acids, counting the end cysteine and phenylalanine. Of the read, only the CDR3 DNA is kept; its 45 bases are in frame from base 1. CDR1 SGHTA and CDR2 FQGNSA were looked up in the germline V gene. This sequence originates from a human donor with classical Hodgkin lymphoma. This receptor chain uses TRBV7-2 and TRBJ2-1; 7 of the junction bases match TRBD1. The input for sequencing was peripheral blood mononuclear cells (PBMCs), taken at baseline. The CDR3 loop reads CASSLDRGSYNEQFF. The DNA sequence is TGTGCCAGCAGCTTAGACAGGGGTTCTTACAATGAGCAGTTCTTC.